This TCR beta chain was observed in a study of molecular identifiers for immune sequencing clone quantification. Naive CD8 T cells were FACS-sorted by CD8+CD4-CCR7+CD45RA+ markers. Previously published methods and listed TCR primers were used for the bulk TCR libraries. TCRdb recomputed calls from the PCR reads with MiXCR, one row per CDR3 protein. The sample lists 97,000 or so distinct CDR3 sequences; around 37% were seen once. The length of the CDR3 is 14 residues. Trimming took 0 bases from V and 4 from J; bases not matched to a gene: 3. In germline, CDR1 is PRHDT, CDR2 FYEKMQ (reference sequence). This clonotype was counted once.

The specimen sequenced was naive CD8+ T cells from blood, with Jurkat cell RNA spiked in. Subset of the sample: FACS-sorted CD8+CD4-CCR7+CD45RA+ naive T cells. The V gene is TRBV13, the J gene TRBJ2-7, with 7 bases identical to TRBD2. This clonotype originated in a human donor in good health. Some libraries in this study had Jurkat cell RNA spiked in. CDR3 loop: CASSLGGGSYEQYF. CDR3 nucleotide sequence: TGTGCCAGCAGCTTAGGGGGAGGGTCTTACGAGCAGTACTTC. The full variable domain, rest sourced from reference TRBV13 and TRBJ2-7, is AAGVIQSPRHLIKEKRETATLKCYPIPRHDTVYWYQQGPGQDPQFLISFYEKMQSDKGSIPDRFSAQQFSDYHSELNMSSLELGDSALYFCASSLGGGSYEQYFGPGTRLTVT.